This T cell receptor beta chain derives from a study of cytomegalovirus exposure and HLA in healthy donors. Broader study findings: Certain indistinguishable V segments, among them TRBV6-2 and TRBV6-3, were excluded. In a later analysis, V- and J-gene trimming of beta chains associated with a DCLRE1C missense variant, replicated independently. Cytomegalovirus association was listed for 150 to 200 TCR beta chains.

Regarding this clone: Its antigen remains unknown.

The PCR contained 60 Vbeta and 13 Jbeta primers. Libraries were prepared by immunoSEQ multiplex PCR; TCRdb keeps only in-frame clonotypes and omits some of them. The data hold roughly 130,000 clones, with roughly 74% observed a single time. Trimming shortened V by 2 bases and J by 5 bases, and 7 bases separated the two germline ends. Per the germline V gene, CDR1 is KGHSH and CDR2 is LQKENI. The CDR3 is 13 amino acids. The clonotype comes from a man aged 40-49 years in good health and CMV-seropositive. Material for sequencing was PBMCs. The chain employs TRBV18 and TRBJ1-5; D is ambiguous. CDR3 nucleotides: TGTGCCAGCTCACCAAAGAGTGATCAGCCCCAGCATTTT. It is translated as CASSPKSDQPQHF.